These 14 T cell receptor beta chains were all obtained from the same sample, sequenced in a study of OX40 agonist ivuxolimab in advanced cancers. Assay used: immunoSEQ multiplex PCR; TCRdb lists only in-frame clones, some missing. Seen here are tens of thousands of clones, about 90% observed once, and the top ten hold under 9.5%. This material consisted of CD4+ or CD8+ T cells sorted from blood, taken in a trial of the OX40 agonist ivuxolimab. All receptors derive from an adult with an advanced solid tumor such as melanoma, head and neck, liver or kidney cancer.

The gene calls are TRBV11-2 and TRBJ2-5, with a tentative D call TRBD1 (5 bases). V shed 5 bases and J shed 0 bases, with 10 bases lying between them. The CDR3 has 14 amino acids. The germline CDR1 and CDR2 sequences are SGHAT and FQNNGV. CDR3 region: CASSLQVNQETQYF. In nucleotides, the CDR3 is TGTGCCAGCAGCCTACAGGTGAACCAAGAGACCCAGTACTTC.

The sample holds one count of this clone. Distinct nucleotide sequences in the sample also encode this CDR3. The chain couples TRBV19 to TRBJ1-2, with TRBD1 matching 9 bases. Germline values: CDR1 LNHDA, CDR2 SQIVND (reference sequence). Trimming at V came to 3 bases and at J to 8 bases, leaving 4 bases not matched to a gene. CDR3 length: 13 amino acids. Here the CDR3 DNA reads TGTGCCAGTAGTATTTGGACAGGGGAAGGCTACACCTTC. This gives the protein CASSIWTGEGYTF.

The CDR3 DNA sequence: TGTGCCAGCAGCTTATTCAACACAGATACGCAGTATTTT. Protein sequence: CASSLFNTDTQYF. The chain has TRBV7-8 and TRBJ2-3, with D uncertain. This CDR3 is built from 13 residues. V gave up 2 bases and J gave up 2 bases, with 5 bases separating them. The germline gives CDR1 SGHVS, CDR2 FQNEAQ.

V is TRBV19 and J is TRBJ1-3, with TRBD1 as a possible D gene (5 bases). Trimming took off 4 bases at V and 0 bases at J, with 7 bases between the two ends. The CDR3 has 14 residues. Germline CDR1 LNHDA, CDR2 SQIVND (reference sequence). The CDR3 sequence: CASSRQGSGNTIYF. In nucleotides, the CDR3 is TGTGCCAGTAGTAGGCAGGGCTCTGGAAACACCATATATTTT.

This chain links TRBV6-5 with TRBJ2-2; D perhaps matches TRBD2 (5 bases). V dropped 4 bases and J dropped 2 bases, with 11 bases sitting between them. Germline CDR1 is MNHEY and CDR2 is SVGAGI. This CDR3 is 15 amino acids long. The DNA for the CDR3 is TGTGCCAGCAGTTCCGGACTGCTTAACACCGGGGAGCTGTTTTTT. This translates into CASSSGLLNTGELFF.

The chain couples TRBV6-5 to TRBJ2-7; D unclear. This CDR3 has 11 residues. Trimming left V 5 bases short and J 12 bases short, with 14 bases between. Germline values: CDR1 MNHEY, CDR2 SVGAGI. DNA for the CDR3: TGTGCCAGCAGTCAAAATCGAGTTCTGTACTTC. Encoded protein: CASSQNRVLYF.

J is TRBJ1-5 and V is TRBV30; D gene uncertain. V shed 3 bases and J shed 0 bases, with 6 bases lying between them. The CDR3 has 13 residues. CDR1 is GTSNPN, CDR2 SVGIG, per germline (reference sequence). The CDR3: CAWSRDSNQPQHF. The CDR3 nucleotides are TGTGCCTGGAGCCGCGATAGCAATCAGCCCCAGCATTTT.

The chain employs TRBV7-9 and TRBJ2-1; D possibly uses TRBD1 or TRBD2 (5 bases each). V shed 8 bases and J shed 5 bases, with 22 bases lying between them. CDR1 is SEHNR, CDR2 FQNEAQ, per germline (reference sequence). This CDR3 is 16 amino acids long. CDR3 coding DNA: TGTGCCAGCTCACCTTTTGGGACCAACCGAAACAATGAGCAGTTCTTC. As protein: CASSPFGTNRNNEQFF.

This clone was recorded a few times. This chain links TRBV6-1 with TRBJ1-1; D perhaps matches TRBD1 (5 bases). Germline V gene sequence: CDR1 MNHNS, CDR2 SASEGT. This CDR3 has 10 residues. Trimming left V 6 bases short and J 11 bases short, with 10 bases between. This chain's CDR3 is CASRQDLAFF. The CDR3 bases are TGTGCCAGCAGACAGGACCTGGCTTTCTTT.

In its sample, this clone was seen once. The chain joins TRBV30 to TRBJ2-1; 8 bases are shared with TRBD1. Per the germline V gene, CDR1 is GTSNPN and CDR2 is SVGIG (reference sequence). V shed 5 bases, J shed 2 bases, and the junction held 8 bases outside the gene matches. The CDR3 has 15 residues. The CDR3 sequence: CAWGQGAGPYNEQFF. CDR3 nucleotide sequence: TGTGCCTGGGGCCAGGGGGCGGGTCCCTACAATGAGCAGTTCTTC.

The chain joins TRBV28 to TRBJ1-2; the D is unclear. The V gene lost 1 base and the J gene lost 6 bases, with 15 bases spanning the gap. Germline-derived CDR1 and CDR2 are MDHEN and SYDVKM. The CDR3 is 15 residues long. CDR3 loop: CASSLFIQEHDGYTF. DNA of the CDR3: TGTGCCAGCAGTTTATTTATCCAGGAGCATGATGGCTACACCTTC.

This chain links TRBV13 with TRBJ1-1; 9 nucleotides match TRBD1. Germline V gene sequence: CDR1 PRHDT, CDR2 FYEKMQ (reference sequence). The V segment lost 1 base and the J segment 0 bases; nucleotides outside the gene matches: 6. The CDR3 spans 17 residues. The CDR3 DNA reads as TGTGCCAGCAGCTTAGTGGGACAGGGTCGGATGAACACTGAAGCTTTCTTT. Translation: CASSLVGQGRMNTEAFF.

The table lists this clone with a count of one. CDR3 region: CASSVAGFAEQFF. The CDR3 region has the DNA TGTGCCAGCAGCGTAGCGGGATTCGCTGAGCAGTTCTTC. The rearrangement links TRBV9 to TRBJ2-1; TRBD2 might be the D (5 bases). This CDR3 has 13 residues. Deletions cut 0 bases from V and 9 bases from J, with 10 bases between. Per germline, CDR1 SGDLS and CDR2 YYNGEE.

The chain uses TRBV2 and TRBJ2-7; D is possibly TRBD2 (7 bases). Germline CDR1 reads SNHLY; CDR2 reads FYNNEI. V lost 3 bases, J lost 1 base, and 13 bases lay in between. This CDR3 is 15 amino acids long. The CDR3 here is CASSEGRGRSYEQYV. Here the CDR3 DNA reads TGTGCCAGCAGTGAGGGGCGGGGGCGATCCTACGAGCAGTACGTC.